This T cell receptor beta chain was retrieved from a study of blood T cells in healthy people across ages. Details on this clonotype: Antigen unknown.

Study-wide findings and caveats: Naive CD4+ cell counts and diversity both ran higher in long-lived than in aged donors.

The CDR3 has 16 amino acids. The germline CDR1 and CDR2 sequences are DFQATT and SNEGSKA (reference sequence). Primed by a sample-barcoded 5' primer and a J-beta primer mix, a second PCR proceeded for about 6 to 11 cycles. Each sample yielded at least 3 million CDR3-containing paired-end reads. TCRdb analysed the 5' RACE reads with MiXCR anew, one entry per CDR3 protein. Counted here are over 1,300,000 distinct CDR3 sequences, roughly 59% occurring once; the ten biggest clones make up 5% to 7%. The source is a man younger than 35 in good health. The sample consisted of blood. This rearrangement joins TRBV20-1 to TRBJ2-5; no firm D call. The end of the DNA aligns better with TRBJ2-4, so the J call may be wrong. The CDR3 coding sequence is TGCAGTGCTAGCGTAGGCGCTCAGACGTCCAAAAACATTCAGTACTTC. This gives the protein CSASVGAQTSKNIQYF.